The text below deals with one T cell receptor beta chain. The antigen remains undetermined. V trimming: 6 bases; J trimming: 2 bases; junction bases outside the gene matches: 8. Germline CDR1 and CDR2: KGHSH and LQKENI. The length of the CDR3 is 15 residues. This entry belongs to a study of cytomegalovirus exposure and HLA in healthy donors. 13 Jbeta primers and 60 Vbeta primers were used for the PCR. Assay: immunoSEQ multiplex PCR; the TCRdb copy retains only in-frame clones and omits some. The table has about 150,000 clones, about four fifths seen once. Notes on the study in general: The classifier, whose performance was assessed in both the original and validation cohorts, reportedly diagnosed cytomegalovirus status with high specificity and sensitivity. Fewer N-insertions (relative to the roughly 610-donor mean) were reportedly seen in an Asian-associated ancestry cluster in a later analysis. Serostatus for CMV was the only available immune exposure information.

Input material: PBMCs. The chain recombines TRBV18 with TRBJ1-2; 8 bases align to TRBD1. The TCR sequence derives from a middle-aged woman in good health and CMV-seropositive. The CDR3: CASSIGQGRNYGYTF. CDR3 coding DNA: TGTGCCAGCTCGATCGGACAGGGAAGGAACTATGGCTACACCTTC. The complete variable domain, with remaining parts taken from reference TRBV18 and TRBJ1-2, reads NAGVMQNPRHLVRRRGQEARLRCSPMKGHSHVYWYRQLPEEGLKFMVYLQKENIIDESGMPKERFSAEFPKEGPSILRIQQVVRGDSAAYFCASSIGQGRNYGYTFGSGTRLTVV.